The clone carrying this TCR beta chain was picked up a small number of times. Its antigen is not known. An absence of ophthalmopathy progression within 18 months meant stable Graves' hyperthyroidism. These data come from a study of T cells in Graves' hyperthyroidism and ophthalmopathy. Whole-study context: Peripheral blood specimens were obtained at initial diagnosis, prior to any treatment.

RNA transcripts gave rise to amplified TCR beta CDR3 regions. First-round RT-PCR with HTBI primers amplified the TCR CDR3 region. From the multiplex PCR reads, TCRdb called clonotypes with MiXCR, one entry per CDR3 protein. The table has 550,000 to 800,000 distinct CDR3 sequences, 15% to 20% seen once; the top ten hold 15% to 19%. General observations from the study: The model anticipated ophthalmopathy a median about 7.1 months pre-onset.

The germline V gene has CDR1 SQVTM and CDR2 ANQGSEA. The CDR3 has 16 amino acids. Trimming removed 6 bases from V and 4 bases from J, with 22 bases in between. Sample: blood. The J gene is TRBJ2-1, the V gene TRBV29-1; D possibly uses TRBD1 or TRBD2 (5 bases each). The sequence was obtained from a man aged 45 to 65 with Graves' hyperthyroidism. CDR3 nucleotides: TGCAGCGTGGTCGGGATAGGGGTAGTTTTTTACAATGAGCAGTTCTTC. Its protein is CSVVGIGVVFYNEQFF.